This is a list of T cell receptor beta chains from one sample in a study of neoadjuvant anti-PD-1 for oral cavity cancer. Repertoires were generated with immunoSEQ multiplex PCR, while TCRdb's copy carries only in-frame clones and drops some. The sample consists of nearly 15,000 clones, roughly 34% of them appearing once. The sample in question was tumor tissue, obtained after nivolumab (anti-PD-1) treatment. These TCRs come from a person between 40 and 80 years old with oral cavity squamous cell carcinoma. CDR3s include the opening cysteine and the closing phenylalanine or tryptophan. A D gene is named only where the DNA matches it firmly. Some rows mark clone size as missing; the rest say once, few, many or name a class of expanded clone.

TRBJ2-2	-	-	TRBV4-3	CASSQGGHTANTGELFF	TGCGCCAGCAGCCAAGGAGGGCACACCGCGAACACCGGGGAGCTGTTTTTT
TRBJ2-1	TRBD1	-	TRBV11-1	CASSVSWDRGSIEQFF	TGTGCCAGCAGCGTTAGTTGGGACAGGGGGTCAATTGAGCAGTTCTTC
TRBJ1-2	-	few	TRBV21-1	CASRRRRGRSYGYTF	TGTGCCAGCAGACGTCGGAGAGGACGTTCCTATGGCTACACCTTC
TRBJ2-1	-	few	TRBV13	CASSKAGNNEQFF	TGTGCCAGCAGCAAAGCGGGTAACAATGAGCAGTTCTTC
TRBJ2-5	TRBD2	-	TRBV10-3	CAISTGAGGKETQYF	TGTGCCATCAGTACCGGAGCGGGGGGAAAAGAGACCCAGTACTTC
TRBJ1-2	-	-	TRBV5-1	CASSFQGLLRPGTSGYTF	TGCGCCAGCAGCTTTCAAGGACTTTTACGACCGGGGACGTCGGGCTACACCTTC
TRBJ2-3	-	few	TRBV2	CASSDQGIATDTQYF	TGTGCCAGCAGTGATCAGGGGATAGCCACAGATACGCAGTATTTT
TRBJ1-1	-	few	TRBV19	CASSTVFSMNTEAFF	TGTGCCAGTAGTACAGTCTTTTCTATGAACACTGAAGCTTTCTTT
TRBJ1-6	-	few	TRBV19	CASSIEQGNSPLHF	TGTGCCAGTAGTATCGAACAGGGTAATTCACCCCTCCACTTT
TRBJ1-1	TRBD1	medium-sized	TRBV5-1	CASRVGTVLNTEAFF	TGCGCCAGCAGGGTAGGGACAGTGCTGAACACTGAAGCTTTCTTT